Listed here is a single T cell receptor (beta chain). Its antigen is not known. This sample stems from a study of cytomegalovirus exposure and HLA in healthy donors. Study findings and constraints: Previously analyzed data showed that most TCR beta V segments were productive at a frequency of about 90% or about 30%. A few of the chains that were CMV-associated were confirmed in vitro to be specific for CMV antigens.

60 Vbeta and 13 Jbeta primers were used in PCR. Some clones are missing from TCRdb's copy, which holds only in-frame ones; the method was immunoSEQ multiplex PCR. The listing records about 39,000 clones. Per the germline V gene, CDR1 is SQVTM and CDR2 is ANQGSEA. V lost 6 bases to trimming and J lost 5 bases; unmatched junction nucleotides: 12. The CDR3 length is 17 residues. This TCR derives from a woman in her twenties or thirties in good health and CMV-seropositive. The rearrangement links TRBV29-1 to TRBJ2-1; 14 bases map to TRBD2. Sequenced material: PBMCs. This CDR3 reads CSVERTSGGTLNNEQFF. The CDR3 DNA follows: TGCAGCGTCGAGAGGACTAGCGGGGGGACCTTAAACAATGAGCAGTTCTTC.